What follows describes a single TCR beta chain. This record comes from a study of shared clonotypes between healthy human individuals. Germline CDR1 reads SGDLS; CDR2 reads YYNGEE. The CDR3 contains 15 residues. J lost 2 bases, V lost 4 bases, and 3 bases had no gene match. Method: immunoSEQ multiplex PCR; TCRdb's copy keeps in-frame clones and lacks some. Of 2 million to 2.5 million clones listed, about 90% are singletons. Sequences were obtained from naive CD4+ T cells from PBMCs. Subset noted: CD45RA+ positively selected. This TCR was sampled from a young man in good health. Some clones in this sample may be carry-over from other donors' samples. The rearrangement joins TRBV9 to TRBJ2-2; 9 bases line up with TRBD1. The DNA of the CDR3 is TGTGCCAGCAGCCGACAGGGGGGAAACACCGGGGAGCTGTTTTTT. This encodes CASSRQGGNTGELFF.